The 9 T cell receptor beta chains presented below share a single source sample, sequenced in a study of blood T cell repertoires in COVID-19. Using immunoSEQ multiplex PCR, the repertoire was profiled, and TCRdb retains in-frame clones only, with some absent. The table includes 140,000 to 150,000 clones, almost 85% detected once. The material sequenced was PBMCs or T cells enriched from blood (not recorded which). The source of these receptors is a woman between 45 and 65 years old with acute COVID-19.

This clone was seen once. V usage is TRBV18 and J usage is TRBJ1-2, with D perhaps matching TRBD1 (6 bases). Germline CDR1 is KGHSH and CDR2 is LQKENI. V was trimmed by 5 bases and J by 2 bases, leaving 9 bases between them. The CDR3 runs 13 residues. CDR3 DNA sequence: TGTGCCAGCTCAGAGGACAGAAACTATGGCTACACCTTC. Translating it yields CASSEDRNYGYTF.

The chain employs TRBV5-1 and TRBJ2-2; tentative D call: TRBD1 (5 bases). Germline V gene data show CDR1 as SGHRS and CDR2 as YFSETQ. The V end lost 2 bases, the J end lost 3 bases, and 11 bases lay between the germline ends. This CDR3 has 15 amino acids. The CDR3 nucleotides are TGCGCCAGCAGCTTTACAGGCCCCCACACCGGGGAGCTGTTTTTT. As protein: CASSFTGPHTGELFF.

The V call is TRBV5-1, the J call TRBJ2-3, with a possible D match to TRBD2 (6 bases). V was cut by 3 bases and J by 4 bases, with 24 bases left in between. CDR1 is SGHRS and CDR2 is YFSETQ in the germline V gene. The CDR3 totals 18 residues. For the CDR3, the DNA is TGCGCCAGCAGCTGGGGTGACTTGGCGGGGCATGGTCCAGATACGCAGTATTTT. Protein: CASSWGDLAGHGPDTQYF.

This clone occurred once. The CDR3 nucleotides read TGTGCCAGCACCTCGACAGATACGCAGTATTTT. Residues: CASTSTDTQYF. The V and J genes are TRBV12-3 or TRBV12-4 and TRBJ2-3; D call uncertain. This CDR3 comprises 11 residues. V was pared by 7 bases and J by 3 bases, with 5 bases between.

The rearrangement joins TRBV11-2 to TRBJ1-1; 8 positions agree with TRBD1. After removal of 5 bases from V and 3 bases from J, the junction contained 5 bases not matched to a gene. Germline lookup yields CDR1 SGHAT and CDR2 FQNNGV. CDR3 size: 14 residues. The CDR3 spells CASSGRTGYTEAFF. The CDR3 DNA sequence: TGTGCCAGCAGCGGACGGACAGGGTACACTGAAGCTTTCTTT.

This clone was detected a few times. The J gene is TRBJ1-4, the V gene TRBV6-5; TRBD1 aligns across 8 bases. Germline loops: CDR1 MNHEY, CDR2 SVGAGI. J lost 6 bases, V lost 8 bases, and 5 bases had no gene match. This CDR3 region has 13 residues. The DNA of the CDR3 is TGTGCCAGCGGTCGGACAGGGTATGAAAAACTGTTTTTT. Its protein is CASGRTGYEKLFF.

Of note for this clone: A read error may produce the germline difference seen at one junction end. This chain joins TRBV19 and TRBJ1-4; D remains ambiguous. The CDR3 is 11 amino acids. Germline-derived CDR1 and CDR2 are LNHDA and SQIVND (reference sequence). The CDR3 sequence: CASSLSGVLLF. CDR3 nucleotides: TGTGCCAGTAGCCTCTCCGGGGTCCTCCTTTTT.

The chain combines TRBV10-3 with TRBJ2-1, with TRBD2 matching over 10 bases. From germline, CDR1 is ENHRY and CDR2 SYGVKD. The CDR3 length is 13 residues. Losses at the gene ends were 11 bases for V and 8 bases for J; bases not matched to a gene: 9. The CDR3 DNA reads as TGTGCCGCCGGGGCTAGCGGGAGCTATGAGCAGTTCTTC. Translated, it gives CAAGASGSYEQFF.

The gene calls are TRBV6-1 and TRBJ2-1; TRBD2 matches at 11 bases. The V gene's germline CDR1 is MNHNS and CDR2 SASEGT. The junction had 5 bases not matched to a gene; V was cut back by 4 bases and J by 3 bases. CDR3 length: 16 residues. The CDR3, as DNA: TGTGCCAGCAGTGTAGCGGGAGGGGGAGGCTACAATGAGCAGTTCTTC. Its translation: CASSVAGGGGYNEQFF.